This TCR beta chain originates from a study of shared clonotypes between healthy human individuals. Study-wide results and caveats: Shared across a few donors were roughly 4.8% of the naive CD4 clonotypes. Clonotypes shared by all four donors outscored non-shared clonotypes in generation probability.

On this clone itself: Its antigen is still unknown.

Here immunoSEQ multiplex PCR was the method, and the copy in TCRdb shows in-frame clones only, minus some. This repertoire shows about 2.3 million clones, over 85% found once; its top ten account for 0.39%. The origin of this receptor is a young man in good health. Some clones in this sample may be carry-over from other donors' samples. Sequenced material: naive CD4+ T cells from PBMCs. Indicated subset: CD45RA+ positively selected.

The CDR3 DNA sequence: TGTGCCAGCTCACCTCTCGCGACTAGCGGAGGCACAGATACGCAGTATTTT. Translation gives CASSPLATSGGTDTQYF. This chain uses TRBV18 with TRBJ2-3, with TRBD2 matching over 9 bases. J gave up 1 base and V 3 bases, and 8 bases lay outside the gene matches. The CDR3 extends over 17 amino acids. CDR1 and CDR2 (germline): KGHSH, LQKENI.